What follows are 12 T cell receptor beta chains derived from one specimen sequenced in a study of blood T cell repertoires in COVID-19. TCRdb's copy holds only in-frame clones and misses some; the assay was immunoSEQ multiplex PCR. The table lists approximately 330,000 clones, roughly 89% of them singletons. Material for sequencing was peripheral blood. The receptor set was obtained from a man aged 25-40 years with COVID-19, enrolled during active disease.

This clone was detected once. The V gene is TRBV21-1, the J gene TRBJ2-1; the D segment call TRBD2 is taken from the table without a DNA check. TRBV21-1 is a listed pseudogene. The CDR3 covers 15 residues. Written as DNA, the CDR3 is TGTGCCAGCAGCAATGAAGCGGGAGGGCACAATGAGCAGTTCTTC. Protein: CASSNEAGGHNEQFF.

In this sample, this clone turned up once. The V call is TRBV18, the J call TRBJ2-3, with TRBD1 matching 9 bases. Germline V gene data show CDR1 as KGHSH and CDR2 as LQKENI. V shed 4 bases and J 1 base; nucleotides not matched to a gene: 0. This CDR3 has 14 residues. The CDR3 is CASSRTGGTDTQYF. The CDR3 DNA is TGTGCCAGCTCACGGACAGGGGGCACAGATACGCAGTATTTT.

CDR3 DNA sequence: TGTGCCACCAGCAGCCCGACAGGGTTCGATGAGCAGTTCTTC. Its translation: CATSSPTGFDEQFF. The chain employs TRBV15 and TRBJ2-1; 7 bases are a match to TRBD1. Germline CDR1 LNHNV, CDR2 YYDKDF (reference sequence). CDR3 length: 14 residues. J gave up 8 bases and V 3 bases, and 7 bases lay outside the gene matches. The whole variable domain, remainder taken from reference TRBV15 and TRBJ2-1, is DAMVIQNPRYQVTQFGKPVTLSCSQTLNHNVMYWYQQKSSQAPKLLFHYYDKDFNNEADTPDNFQSRRPNTSFCFLDIRSPGLGDTAMYLCATSSPTGFDEQFFGPGTRLTVL.

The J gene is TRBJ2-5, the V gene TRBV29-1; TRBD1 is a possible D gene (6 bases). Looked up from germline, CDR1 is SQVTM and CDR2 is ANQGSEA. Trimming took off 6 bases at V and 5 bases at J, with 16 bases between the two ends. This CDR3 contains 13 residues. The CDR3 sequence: CSVRDTPWETQYF. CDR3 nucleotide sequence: TGCAGCGTCCGGGACACCCCCTGGGAGACCCAGTACTTC.

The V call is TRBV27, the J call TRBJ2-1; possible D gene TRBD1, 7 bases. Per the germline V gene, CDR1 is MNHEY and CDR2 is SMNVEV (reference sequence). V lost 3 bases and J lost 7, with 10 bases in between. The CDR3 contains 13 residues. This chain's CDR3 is CASSLTGRNEQFF. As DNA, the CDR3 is TGTGCCAGCAGTTTGACAGGGAGGAATGAGCAGTTCTTC.

CDR3 residues: CASSPLTRVLVGETQYF. CDR3 in DNA: TGTGCCAGCAGCCCCCTTACGCGGGTCTTAGTAGGGGAGACCCAGTACTTC. The chain couples TRBV5-6 to TRBJ2-5; the D gene is possibly TRBD2 (5 bases). CDR3 length: 17 residues. V was cut by 4 bases and J by 5 bases, with 24 bases left in between. Germline V gives CDR1 SGHDT, CDR2 YYEEEE.

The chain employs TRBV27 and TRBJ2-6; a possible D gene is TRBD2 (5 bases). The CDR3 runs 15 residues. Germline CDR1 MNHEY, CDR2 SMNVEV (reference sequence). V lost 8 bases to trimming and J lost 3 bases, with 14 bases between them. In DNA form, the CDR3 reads TGTGCCAGCGGGCCTTTGCGGGTTGGGGCCAACGTCCTGACTTTC. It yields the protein CASGPLRVGANVLTF.

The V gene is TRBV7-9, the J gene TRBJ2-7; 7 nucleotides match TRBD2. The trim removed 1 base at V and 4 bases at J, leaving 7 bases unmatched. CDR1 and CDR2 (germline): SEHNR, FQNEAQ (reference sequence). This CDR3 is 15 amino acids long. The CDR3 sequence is CASSLGSSGVYEQYF. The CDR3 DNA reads TGTGCCAGCAGCTTAGGGTCTAGCGGAGTATACGAGCAGTACTTC.

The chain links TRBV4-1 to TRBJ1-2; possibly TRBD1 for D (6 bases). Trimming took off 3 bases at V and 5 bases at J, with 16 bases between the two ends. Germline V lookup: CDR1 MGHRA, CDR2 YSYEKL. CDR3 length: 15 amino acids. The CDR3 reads CASSHFGQRKYGYTF. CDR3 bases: TGCGCCAGCAGCCATTTCGGACAGCGCAAATATGGCTACACCTTC.

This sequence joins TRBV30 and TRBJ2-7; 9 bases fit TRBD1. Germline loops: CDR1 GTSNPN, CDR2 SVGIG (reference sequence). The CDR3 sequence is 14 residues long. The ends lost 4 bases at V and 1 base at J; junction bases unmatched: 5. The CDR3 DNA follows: TGTGCCTGGAACTCCGGGACAGGGTCCTACGAGCAGTACTTC. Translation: CAWNSGTGSYEQYF.

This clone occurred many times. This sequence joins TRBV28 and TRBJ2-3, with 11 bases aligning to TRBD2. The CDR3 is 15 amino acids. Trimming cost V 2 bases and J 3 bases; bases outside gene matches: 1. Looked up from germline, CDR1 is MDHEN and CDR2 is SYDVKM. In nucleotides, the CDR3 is TGTGCCAGCAGTTTACCTAGCGGGAGGACAGATACGCAGTATTTT. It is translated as CASSLPSGRTDTQYF.

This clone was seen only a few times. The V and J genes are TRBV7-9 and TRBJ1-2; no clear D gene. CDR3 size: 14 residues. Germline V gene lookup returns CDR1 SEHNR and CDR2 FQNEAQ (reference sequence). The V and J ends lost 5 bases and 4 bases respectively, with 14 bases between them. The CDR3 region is CASSPPGNLYGYTF. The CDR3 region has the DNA TGTGCCAGCAGCCCCCCGGGGAACCTCTATGGCTACACCTTC.